Listed below are T cell receptor beta chains from one sample, sequenced in a study of blood T cell repertoires in COVID-19. Sequencing was performed with immunoSEQ multiplex PCR; in TCRdb, only in-frame clones are kept and a portion is missing. This table holds roughly 240,000 clones, roughly 82% found once. The material sequenced was peripheral blood. Receptors were obtained from a woman aged 65 to 85 with acute or convalescent COVID-19. Both conserved end residues are part of each CDR3. D genes are given only for firm matches. Part of the rows lack a size; the others show once, few, many or a class for expanded clones.

D gene: -
J gene: TRBJ2-1
clone size: -
V gene: TRBV24-1
CDR3 DNA: TGTGCCACCAGTGATTGGGGAGAAAGGGGGGGATTCTTC
CDR3 protein: CATSDWGERGGFF

D gene: TRBD1
J gene: TRBJ1-2
clone size: few
V gene: TRBV15
CDR3 DNA: TGTGCCACCAGCAGAGATCTCGACGACAGGGGGCAAGGCTACACCTTC
CDR3 protein: CATSRDLDDRGQGYTF

D gene: TRBD1
J gene: TRBJ2-2
clone size: few
V gene: TRBV27
CDR3 DNA: TGTGCCAGCAGTTTCGACAGGGGGTGGAACACCGGGGAGCTGTTTTTT
CDR3 protein: CASSFDRGWNTGELFF

D gene: TRBD2
J gene: TRBJ2-1
clone size: few
V gene: TRBV5-1
CDR3 DNA: TGCGCCAGCAGCTTAACTAGCGGGGGGATATCCTACAATGAGCAGTTCTTC
CDR3 protein: CASSLTSGGISYNEQFF

D gene: TRBD1
J gene: TRBJ1-4
clone size: -
V gene: TRBV19
CDR3 DNA: TGTGCCAGTAGTAGCTCCAGGGGGGCCAATGAAAAACTGTTTTTT
CDR3 protein: CASSSSRGANEKLFF

D gene: TRBD2
J gene: TRBJ2-1
clone size: -
V gene: TRBV7-9
CDR3 DNA: TGTGCCAGCAGCTTGAGAAGAACTAGCGGGGTTTACAATGAGCAGTTCTTC
CDR3 protein: CASSLRRTSGVYNEQFF

D gene: -
J gene: TRBJ1-5
clone size: -
V gene: TRBV2
CDR3 DNA: TGTGCCAGCAGTGAAGAAGGGGATAGCAATCAGCCCCAGCATTTT
CDR3 protein: CASSEEGDSNQPQHF

D gene: -
J gene: TRBJ2-1
clone size: -
V gene: TRBV7-8
CDR3 DNA: TGTGCCAGCAGCTTAACCCCCGGCTCCTACAATGAGCAGTTCTTC
CDR3 protein: CASSLTPGSYNEQFF

D gene: -
J gene: TRBJ2-1
clone size: -
V gene: TRBV19
CDR3 DNA: TGTGCCAGTAGTATTCTCAGGGGATCGAGGGATGAGCAGTTCTTC
CDR3 protein: CASSILRGSRDEQFF

D gene: TRBD1
J gene: TRBJ1-3
clone size: -
V gene: TRBV28
CDR3 DNA: TGTGCCAGCAGCACAGGGGGTTCTCGTTTCTCTGGAAACACCATATATTTT
CDR3 protein: CASSTGGSRFSGNTIYF

D gene: -
J gene: TRBJ1-4
clone size: -
V gene: TRBV5-4
CDR3 DNA: TGTGCCAGCAGCTTTATGGGGCCGGGTGAAAAACTGTTTTTT
CDR3 protein: CASSFMGPGEKLFF

D gene: -
J gene: TRBJ1-2
clone size: once
V gene: TRBV28
CDR3 DNA: TGTGCCACCCCGACCGATAGGGGAAGCGGCTACACCTTC
CDR3 protein: CATPTDRGSGYTF

D gene: TRBD2
J gene: TRBJ2-2
clone size: -
V gene: TRBV5-1
CDR3 DNA: TGCGCCAGCAGCTTGGCCAGGGAGGGCGGGGAGCTGTTTTTT
CDR3 protein: CASSLAREGGELFF

D gene: TRBD1
J gene: TRBJ2-5
clone size: -
V gene: TRBV19
CDR3 DNA: TGTGCCAGTAGTACGCAGGGGGCAGGGGAGACCCAGTACTTC
CDR3 protein: CASSTQGAGETQYF

D gene: -
J gene: TRBJ2-7
clone size: -
V gene: TRBV5-1
CDR3 DNA: TGCGCCAGCAGCTTGGCCAAGGGGGCGGGGGAGCAGTACTTC
CDR3 protein: CASSLAKGAGEQYF

D gene: -
J gene: TRBJ1-5
clone size: -
V gene: TRBV7-2
CDR3 DNA: TGTGCCAGCAGCTTTGTTTACAGGGTCTCGGATCAGCCCCAGCATTTT
CDR3 protein: CASSFVYRVSDQPQHF

D gene: -
J gene: TRBJ2-1
clone size: -
V gene: TRBV5-1
CDR3 DNA: TGCGCCAGCAGCTTCACAGGGCCCCGTATTGTTGGAAGTGAGCAGTTCTTC
CDR3 protein: CASSFTGPRIVGSEQFF

D gene: -
J gene: TRBJ2-6
clone size: -
V gene: TRBV11-2
CDR3 DNA: TGTGCCAGCAGCTTAGCAGGGCTCTCTGGGGCCAACGTCCTGACTTTC
CDR3 protein: CASSLAGLSGANVLTF

D gene: -
J gene: TRBJ2-5
clone size: -
V gene: TRBV7-2
CDR3 DNA: TGTGCCAGCAGCTTAGCGCATCCTATAGAGTCCCAGTACTTC
CDR3 protein: CASSLAHPIESQYF

D gene: -
J gene: TRBJ2-7
clone size: -
V gene: TRBV7-9
CDR3 DNA: TGTGCCAGCAGCTCGGTTCAGGGCTACGAGCAGTACTTC
CDR3 protein: CASSSVQGYEQYF

D gene: -
J gene: TRBJ2-6
clone size: -
V gene: TRBV28
CDR3 DNA: TGTGCCAGCAGTTTACCCACAGGTGCCTCTGGGGCCAACGTCCTGACTTTC
CDR3 protein: CASSLPTGASGANVLTF

D gene: TRBD2
J gene: TRBJ2-2
clone size: -
V gene: TRBV11-3
CDR3 DNA: TGTGCCAGCAGCCCAAGGACTAGCGGGGGGGTGAACACCGGGGAGCTGTTTTTT
CDR3 protein: CASSPRTSGGVNTGELFF

D gene: -
J gene: TRBJ1-5
clone size: -
V gene: TRBV27
CDR3 DNA: TGTGCCAGCAGTTTCAGGGATCAGCCCCAGCATTTT
CDR3 protein: CASSFRDQPQHF

D gene: -
J gene: TRBJ1-2
clone size: -
V gene: TRBV7-9
CDR3 DNA: TGTGCCAGCAGTGCAGGGAACTATGGCTACACCTTC
CDR3 protein: CASSAGNYGYTF

D gene: TRBD1
J gene: TRBJ1-5
clone size: -
V gene: TRBV7-2
CDR3 DNA: TGTGCCAGCAGCTTATCGACAGGGTTTCAGCCCCAGCATTTT
CDR3 protein: CASSLSTGFQPQHF

D gene: -
J gene: TRBJ2-7
clone size: once
V gene: TRBV7-2
CDR3 DNA: TGTGCCAGCAGCCCACAGGGTAATTGGCAGTACTTC
CDR3 protein: CASSPQGNWQYF

D gene: -
J gene: TRBJ2-1
clone size: -
V gene: TRBV4-1
CDR3 DNA: TGCGCCAGCAGCCCAGAGGTATCAGGGGACGAGCAGTTCTTC
CDR3 protein: CASSPEVSGDEQFF

D gene: TRBD1
J gene: TRBJ1-1
clone size: -
V gene: TRBV2
CDR3 DNA: TGTGCCAGCAGTACAGGGGCCGTGAACACTGAAGCTTTCTTT
CDR3 protein: CASSTGAVNTEAFF

D gene: -
J gene: TRBJ2-3
clone size: -
V gene: TRBV29-1
CDR3 DNA: TGCAGCGTTGGGGGGGTGGGTACAGATACGCAGTATTTT
CDR3 protein: CSVGGVGTDTQYF

D gene: -
J gene: TRBJ1-3
clone size: -
V gene: TRBV2
CDR3 DNA: TGTGCCAGCAGGGACAGCTCTGGAAACACCATATATTTT
CDR3 protein: CASRDSSGNTIYF

D gene: -
J gene: TRBJ2-5
clone size: -
V gene: TRBV5-1
CDR3 DNA: TGCGCCAGCAGCCCCGGGTCCGAAGAGACCCAGTACTTC
CDR3 protein: CASSPGSEETQYF

D gene: -
J gene: TRBJ1-4
clone size: -
V gene: TRBV19
CDR3 DNA: TGTGCCAGTAGTGTCAGGACAGCTTTTAATGAAAAACTGTTTTTT
CDR3 protein: CASSVRTAFNEKLFF

D gene: TRBD1
J gene: TRBJ2-5
clone size: -
V gene: TRBV19
CDR3 DNA: TGTGCCAGTAGAGGTAGGGGGCGTGAGACCCAGTACTTC
CDR3 protein: CASRGRGRETQYF

D gene: TRBD1
J gene: TRBJ1-2
clone size: -
V gene: TRBV24-1
CDR3 DNA: TGTGCCACCAAGGGACAGGGGGAGGTTGGCTACACCTTC
CDR3 protein: CATKGQGEVGYTF

D gene: -
J gene: TRBJ1-6
clone size: few
V gene: TRBV5-6
CDR3 DNA: TGTGCCAGCAGCTTGGGCTTAGGGGTTGGTTCACCCCTCCACTTT
CDR3 protein: CASSLGLGVGSPLHF

D gene: -
J gene: TRBJ2-7
clone size: -
V gene: TRBV2
CDR3 DNA: TGTGCCAGCAGAGGGGGGGGGCCGGTCTACGAGCAGTACTTC
CDR3 protein: CASRGGGPVYEQYF

D gene: -
J gene: TRBJ1-2
clone size: -
V gene: TRBV4-3
CDR3 DNA: TGCGCCAGCAGCCAAGATGCCGCAGGGTACTATGGCTACACCTTC
CDR3 protein: CASSQDAAGYYGYTF

D gene: -
J gene: TRBJ2-1
clone size: -
V gene: TRBV5-1
CDR3 DNA: TGCGCCAGCAGCTTGGACCTGAGCCTAGATGAGCAGTTCTTC
CDR3 protein: CASSLDLSLDEQFF

D gene: TRBD2
J gene: TRBJ2-1
clone size: -
V gene: TRBV3-1/TRBV3-2
CDR3 DNA: TGTGCCAGCAGCCAAAATCTAGCGGGGAACAATGAGCAGTTCTTC
CDR3 protein: CASSQNLAGNNEQFF

D gene: -
J gene: TRBJ1-2
clone size: many
V gene: TRBV2
CDR3 DNA: TGTGCCAGCAGTGAAGCACCAGGGGCGGATGGCTACACCTTC
CDR3 protein: CASSEAPGADGYTF

D gene: TRBD1
J gene: TRBJ2-5
clone size: -
V gene: TRBV4-3
CDR3 DNA: TGCGCCAGCAGCCAATCCCCCGGGACAGGACAAGAGACCCAGTACTTC
CDR3 protein: CASSQSPGTGQETQYF

D gene: -
J gene: TRBJ2-1
clone size: -
V gene: TRBV11-2
CDR3 DNA: TGTGCCAGCAGCTATGGGAGGACCTACAATGAGCAGTTCTTC
CDR3 protein: CASSYGRTYNEQFF

D gene: -
J gene: TRBJ1-2
clone size: once
V gene: TRBV19
CDR3 DNA: TGTGCCAGTAGTATAAGTCAGGATCCCTATGGCTACACCTTC
CDR3 protein: CASSISQDPYGYTF

D gene: -
J gene: TRBJ1-5
clone size: -
V gene: TRBV12-3/TRBV12-4
CDR3 DNA: TGTGCCAGCAGTACTACAGGGAATCAGCCCCAGCATTTT
CDR3 protein: CASSTTGNQPQHF

D gene: -
J gene: TRBJ1-2
clone size: -
V gene: TRBV19
CDR3 DNA: TGTGCCAGTAGTATAGGACAATACTATGGCTACACCTTC
CDR3 protein: CASSIGQYYGYTF

D gene: TRBD1
J gene: TRBJ1-1
clone size: -
V gene: TRBV7-2
CDR3 DNA: TGTGCCAGCAGCTCGACAGGGACGTACACTGAAGCTTTCTTT
CDR3 protein: CASSSTGTYTEAFF

D gene: -
J gene: TRBJ1-1
clone size: -
V gene: TRBV3-1/TRBV3-2
CDR3 DNA: TGTGCCAGCAGCCAAGGGATGGGCCGAGTGAACACTGAAGCTTTCTTT
CDR3 protein: CASSQGMGRVNTEAFF